What follows is one TCR beta chain and its context. Antigen: not known. The junction and the germline gene differ at one end; a read error may be behind it. These data are taken from a study of beta chain features in type 1 diabetes. Germline lookup yields CDR1 SEHNR and CDR2 FQNEAQ (reference sequence). The CDR3 runs 13 residues. Findings and limits, study-wide: TCRB CDR3s were moderately but significantly shorter in Type 1 diabetes patients in all four CD4+ subsets.

Expressed TCRB transcripts were sequenced, since all the RNA that had been isolated was reverse transcribed. The data were produced by immunoSEQ multiplex PCR, yet TCRdb's version contains in-frame clones alone and is incomplete. Found here are 150,000 to 200,000 clones, 6.5% to 9.5% of them singletons; the top ten hold 0.94%. Using CD45RO/CCR7/CD25/CD127/CD95/CD27, CD4+ naive, central memory, regulatory and stem cell-like memory cells were sorted. This sequence originates from a woman in her thirties or forties with type 1 diabetes. The chain is built from TRBV7-9 and TRBJ2-5; 10 bases map to TRBD1. Material: central memory CD4+ T cells from blood. The CDR3 DNA sequence: TGTGCTAGCAGCATGGGACAGGGGGAGACCCAGTACTTC. Amino acids: CASSMGQGETQYF.